This TCR beta chain was sequenced in a study of HIV-infected children after antiretroviral therapy interruption. Across the study: Weeks 0, 48 and 150 were sampled under continuous treatment.

In its sample, this clonotype was seen many times. RNA-based 3' RACE libraries used unique molecular identifiers. TCRdb re-called the 3' RACE reads through MiXCR, storing one row per CDR3 protein. Here the sample spans about 83,000 distinct CDR3 sequences, approximately 6.9% being singletons. The V gene end was trimmed by 5 bases and the J gene end by 3 bases; junction bases not matched to a gene: 6. This CDR3 region has 15 residues. The sample's treatment: PENTA 11 planned treatment interruption arm or continuous ART arm. At least 5 million viable PBMCs were required per cryopreserved sample. The V call is TRBV12-3 or TRBV12-4, the J call TRBJ2-7; TRBD2 aligns across 11 bases. The sequence derives from a pool of human donors with HIV. Sequencing used CD45RA+ CD4+ T cells from PBMCs, pooled from several time points, obtained from a donor given antiretroviral therapy, either interrupted or continuous. Regarding subset: naive CD4+ CD45RA+ CD45RO- T cells. The CDR3 here is CASSQGTSGSYEQYF. The CDR3 DNA reads TGTGCCAGCAGTCAAGGCACTAGCGGGAGCTACGAGCAGTACTTC.